The 28 T cell receptor beta chains below come from one sample, sequenced in a study of CD8+ T cells in alopecia areata. Treatment meaning: oral pan-JAK inhibitor, 5-10 mg twice daily. Following RNA extraction, reverse transcription yielded cDNA that acted as the sequencing template. Clones were sequenced by immunoSEQ multiplex PCR, and TCRdb holds only the in-frame ones, with some missing. This table holds roughly 180,000 clones, roughly 53% found once. Sample: CD8+ T cells sorted from blood, taken at week 24, from a patient treated with tofacitinib. Receptors were obtained from a human donor with alopecia areata.

The gene calls are TRBV5-1 and TRBJ2-5, with a weak D call TRBD1 (6 bases). The V and J ends lost 5 bases and 2 bases respectively, with 25 bases between them. CDR1 and CDR2 from the germline V gene are SGHRS and YFSETQ. This CDR3 has 18 residues. CDR3 protein: CASSGLGMGARSQETQYF. The CDR3 bases are TGCGCCAGCAGTGGATTGGGAATGGGGGCGCGTTCTCAAGAGACCCAGTACTTC. The full variable domain, completed using reference TRBV5-1 and TRBJ2-5, is KAGVTQTPRYLIKTRGQQVTLSCSPISGHRSVSWYQQTPGQGLQFLFEYFSETQRNKGNFPGRFSGRQFSNSRSEMNVSTLELGDSALYLCASSGLGMGARSQETQYFGPGTRLLVL.

This clone came up a few times. The chain is built from TRBV4-3 and TRBJ2-7; D unresolved. V lost 1 base and J 2 bases, leaving 6 bases between the germline ends. This CDR3 is 13 amino acids long. CDR1 and CDR2 (germline): LGHNA, YSLEER. In DNA form, the CDR3 reads TGCGCCAGCAGCCAAGGAACTACCTACGAGCAGTACTTC. It codes for CASSQGTTYEQYF.

The chain is built from TRBV9 and TRBJ1-2; 11 bases agree with TRBD1. J gave up 4 bases and V 0 bases, and 5 bases lay outside the gene matches. Looked up from germline, CDR1 is SGDLS and CDR2 is YYNGEE. The CDR3 sequence is 16 residues long. The CDR3 is CASSVGRDRGSYGYTF. CDR3 coding DNA: TGTGCCAGCAGCGTAGGCCGGGACAGGGGGTCCTATGGCTACACCTTC.

The V gene is TRBV6-1, the J gene TRBJ1-2, with 8 bases fitting TRBD1. The CDR3 contains 14 residues. With 1 base clipped from V and 6 bases from J, the junction kept 4 bases outside the gene matches. Germline-derived CDR1 and CDR2 are MNHNS and SASEGT. CDR3 coding DNA: TGTGCCAGCAGTGAAGAGGCAGGGGGCAATGGCTACACCTTC. Translating gives CASSEEAGGNGYTF.

This chain connects TRBV13 to TRBJ1-2, with D possibly TRBD1 on 6 matching bases. V was shortened by 4 bases and J by 7 bases, with 13 bases between the two germline ends. The CDR3 runs to 13 residues. CDR1 and CDR2 from the germline V gene are PRHDT and FYEKMQ (reference sequence). DNA of the CDR3: TGTGCCAGCAGCTCAACAGGGTCGGCTGGCTACACCTTC. It codes for CASSSTGSAGYTF.

The chain has TRBV30 and TRBJ1-1; D is ambiguous. The germline V gene has CDR1 GTSNPN and CDR2 SVGIG (reference sequence). V lost 4 bases and J 3 bases, leaving 15 bases between the germline ends. The CDR3 spans 14 residues. The CDR3 region has the DNA TGTGCCTGGAACATCGGACGTCCAGACACTGAAGCTTTCTTT. Its protein is CAWNIGRPDTEAFF. Filled out from reference TRBV30 and TRBJ1-1, the complete variable domain reads SQTIHQWPATLVQPVGSPLSLECTVEGTSNPNLYWYRQAAGRGLQLLFYSVGIGQISSEVPQNLSASRPQDRQFILSSKKLLLSDSGFYLCAWNIGRPDTEAFFGQGTRLTVV.

The chain joins TRBV5-1 to TRBJ2-7, with 9 bases matching TRBD1. CDR3 length equals 14 residues. V lost 5 bases, J lost 3 bases, and 6 bases stayed unmatched. Germline CDR1 and CDR2: SGHRS and YFSETQ. The CDR3 spells CASRPDRGDYEQYF. The DNA of the CDR3 is TGCGCCAGCAGGCCAGACAGGGGGGACTACGAGCAGTACTTC.

This clone was detected once. The chain has TRBV7-8 and TRBJ2-7; D is unresolved. V lost 5 bases and J 3 bases, leaving 11 bases between the germline ends. CDR1 and CDR2 (germline): SGHVS, FQNEAQ. This CDR3 comprises 13 residues. As DNA, the CDR3 is TGTGCCAGCAGCCCTCCCGAGGACTACGAGCAGTACTTC. Translating gives CASSPPEDYEQYF.

This clone has a handful of counts. The chain recombines TRBV4-1 with TRBJ2-7, with a possible D match to TRBD1 (6 bases). Trimming took 5 bases from V and 3 from J, leaving 14 bases between them. Germline V gene data show CDR1 as MGHRA and CDR2 as YSYEKL. CDR3 length equals 14 residues. CDR3 loop: CASSTLQGLYEQYF. The CDR3 DNA reads as TGCGCCAGCAGCACCCTACAGGGCCTCTACGAGCAGTACTTC.

The rearrangement joins TRBV15 to TRBJ2-7; TRBD1 matches 7 bases. CDR1 and CDR2 from the germline V gene are LNHNV and YYDKDF (reference sequence). This CDR3 is 15 amino acids long. The junction had 8 bases not matched to a gene; V was cut back by 6 bases and J by 0 bases. In nucleotides, the CDR3 is TGTGCCACCAGTTTGGACAGGACCCTCTCCTACGAGCAGTACTTC. Its translation is CATSLDRTLSYEQYF.

The table lists this clone with a few counts. The V gene is TRBV29-1, the J gene TRBJ2-3; D not resolved. Germline CDR1 reads SQVTM; CDR2 reads ANQGSEA. The CDR3 spans 11 residues. V lost 4 bases, J lost 6 bases, and 8 bases lay in between. The CDR3 spells CSVVSVDTQYF. The DNA for the CDR3 is TGCAGCGTTGTGTCGGTGGATACGCAGTATTTT.

V is TRBV29-1 and J is TRBJ1-1, with a weak D call TRBD1 (6 bases). With 0 bases removed from V and 5 bases from J, the gap between germline ends came to 10 bases. This CDR3 region has 13 residues. Per germline, CDR1 SQVTM and CDR2 ANQGSEA. This chain's CDR3 is CSVEDGGLTEAFF. In DNA, the CDR3 is TGCAGCGTTGAAGACGGGGGCCTTACTGAAGCTTTCTTT. Complete variable domain (other parts from reference TRBV29-1 and TRBJ1-1): SAVISQKPSRDICQRGTSLTIQCQVDSQVTMMFWYRQQPGQSLTLIATANQGSEATYESGFVIDKFPISRPNLTFSTLTVSNMSPEDSSIYLCSVEDGGLTEAFFGQGTRLTVV.

The gene calls are TRBV9 and TRBJ2-3; D possibly corresponds to TRBD2 (7 bases). The CDR3 runs 16 residues. The germline V and J ends were trimmed by 0 bases and 5 bases, with 16 bases remaining between them. CDR1 and CDR2 from the germline V gene are SGDLS and YYNGEE. CDR3 sequence (DNA): TGTGCCAGCAGCGTAGAAGGAGGGGGGGCAGGAGATACGCAGTATTTT. It codes for CASSVEGGGAGDTQYF.

V gene TRBV11-2 combines with J gene TRBJ2-7; tentatively, D is TRBD2 (6 bases). Germline assignment: CDR1 SGHAT and CDR2 FQNNGV. The CDR3 length is 15 residues. Trimming took off 0 bases at V and 2 bases at J, with 11 bases between the two ends. The CDR3 DNA is TGTGCCAGCAGCTTAGATGGGGGACTTACCTACGAGCAGTACTTC. The encoded protein is CASSLDGGLTYEQYF. The full variable domain, in which reference TRBV11-2 and TRBJ2-7 provide the parts outside the CDR3, is EAGVAQSPRYKIIEKRQSVAFWCNPISGHATLYWYQQILGQGPKLLIQFQNNGVVDDSQLPKDRFSAERLKGVDSTLKIQPAKLEDSAVYLCASSLDGGLTYEQYFGPGTRLTVT.

This clone was detected only a few times. The chain employs TRBV29-1 and TRBJ1-2; D unclear. The V end was cut by 5 bases, the J end by 5 bases, with 9 bases between. CDR1 and CDR2 (germline): SQVTM, ANQGSEA. The CDR3 sequence is 11 residues long. CDR3 loop: CSVTESYGYTF. DNA of the CDR3: TGCAGCGTTACGGAAAGTTATGGCTACACCTTC.

The gene calls are TRBV6-5 and TRBJ2-5; D may be TRBD1 or TRBD2 (6 bases each). Trimming cost V 8 bases and J 5 bases, with 12 bases left between them. Germline V CDR1 and CDR2: MNHEY, SVGAGI. The CDR3 sequence is 12 residues long. CDR3 bases: TGTGCCAGCGCCGGGGGCTCTGAGACCCAGTACTTC. Translation: CASAGGSETQYF.

This clone was seen a single time. This chain connects TRBV2 to TRBJ2-7; perhaps TRBD2 as D (5 bases). This CDR3 spans 12 amino acids. Per the germline V gene, CDR1 is SNHLY and CDR2 is FYNNEI. Between the trimmed V and J ends, which lost 10 bases and 6 bases, there was a span of 16 bases. This CDR3 is CATEVPVGEQYF. DNA for the CDR3: TGTGCCACGGAGGTTCCCGTGGGCGAGCAGTACTTC.

The V and J genes are TRBV7-8 and TRBJ1-2; 11 nucleotides match TRBD1. V shed 5 bases and J 4 bases; nucleotides not matched to a gene: 9. There are 16 residues in the CDR3. Germline V gene data show CDR1 as SGHVS and CDR2 as FQNEAQ. The CDR3 DNA reads TGTGCCAGCAGCGTAACTGGGACAGGGGGTAGCTATGGCTACACCTTC. Translating gives CASSVTGTGGSYGYTF.

This clone came up a few times. V is TRBV11-2 and J is TRBJ2-3, with D unresolved. The V gene lost 5 bases and the J gene lost 1 base, with 10 bases spanning the gap. The CDR3 sequence is 14 residues long. Per germline, CDR1 SGHAT and CDR2 FQNNGV. The CDR3 coding sequence is TGTGCCAGCAGCCCGGAGCTGGGCACAGATACGCAGTATTTT. This codes for CASSPELGTDTQYF. Using reference TRBV11-2 and TRBJ2-3 for the parts outside the CDR3, the full variable domain is EAGVAQSPRYKIIEKRQSVAFWCNPISGHATLYWYQQILGQGPKLLIQFQNNGVVDDSQLPKDRFSAERLKGVDSTLKIQPAKLEDSAVYLCASSPELGTDTQYFGPGTRLTVL.

This clone was seen a handful of times. The chain recombines TRBV29-1 with TRBJ2-7; D is perhaps TRBD1 (6 bases). V was pared by 5 bases and J by 5 bases, with 16 bases between. The CDR3 is made up of 13 amino acids. The V gene's germline CDR1 is SQVTM and CDR2 ANQGSEA. The CDR3 bases are TGCAGCGTTTCTGTGACAGGAACAGACGAGCAGTACTTC. Translation gives CSVSVTGTDEQYF.

V and J are TRBV28 and TRBJ1-6; D ambiguous. Trimming stripped 1 base from V and 4 bases from J, with 5 bases between. Per germline, CDR1 MDHEN and CDR2 SYDVKM. The CDR3 consists of 14 residues. The CDR3 reads CASSLLDYNSPLHF. The DNA for the CDR3 is TGTGCCAGCAGTTTATTAGATTATAATTCACCCCTCCACTTT.

This rearrangement joins TRBV14 to TRBJ2-5, with a weak D call TRBD1 (6 bases). The germline CDR1 and CDR2 sequences are SGHDN and FVKESK. The CDR3 runs 15 residues. V lost 3 bases and J lost 5, with 16 bases in between. CDR3 nucleotides: TGTGCCAGCAGCCAGCCTGGGACAACGCGGGAGACCCAGTACTTC. Its translation is CASSQPGTTRETQYF.

This clone was observed a single time. Within the sample, other DNA sequences also encode this same CDR3. The CDR3 DNA is TGTGCCTGGACGTCAGGCCGGGGACAGCCCCAGCATTTT. It is translated as CAWTSGRGQPQHF. The genes are TRBV30 and TRBJ1-5, with D unresolved. This CDR3 spans 13 amino acids. Trimming took 4 bases from V and 7 from J, leaving 14 bases between them. Per germline, CDR1 GTSNPN and CDR2 SVGIG (reference sequence).

This clone was found a few times. This chain connects TRBV27 to TRBJ2-7, with D possibly TRBD2 on 6 matching bases. The CDR3 consists of 13 residues. Trimming pared 1 base from V and 3 bases from J, leaving 7 bases between. Germline V gene data show CDR1 as MNHEY and CDR2 as SMNVEV (reference sequence). CDR3 in DNA: TGTGCCAGCAGTTTATGGGAGGACTACGAGCAGTACTTC. This sequence encodes CASSLWEDYEQYF.

The chain combines TRBV4-3 with TRBJ2-1, with D possibly being TRBD1 (5 bases). V lost 4 bases and J 3 bases, leaving 13 bases between the germline ends. This CDR3 is 15 amino acids long. Germline V CDR1 and CDR2: LGHNA, YSLEER. In DNA form, the CDR3 reads TGCGCCAGCAGCCCCGACACAGGTTACTACAATGAGCAGTTCTTC. Translated: CASSPDTGYYNEQFF.

CDR3 DNA sequence: TGTGCCACCCGACAGGGGTTCACTGAAGCTTTCTTT. Translation: CATRQGFTEAFF. The rearrangement uses TRBV25-1 and TRBJ1-1; TRBD1 agrees at 8 bases. This CDR3 comprises 12 residues. V lost 10 bases and J lost 4; bases outside the gene matches: 5. Germline V gene lookup returns CDR1 MGHDK and CDR2 SYGVNS.

In this sample, this clone turned up a few times. V usage is TRBV7-9 and J usage is TRBJ2-7; no clear D. The CDR3 is made up of 11 amino acids. Germline assignment: CDR1 SEHNR and CDR2 FQNEAQ (reference sequence). Trimming took off 1 base at V and 5 bases at J, with 3 bases between the two ends. CDR3 region: CASSLDDEQYF. The CDR3 region has the DNA TGTGCCAGCAGCTTAGATGACGAGCAGTACTTC. Drawing the rest from reference TRBV7-9 and TRBJ2-7, the complete variable domain is DTGVSQNPRHKITKRGQNVTFRCDPISEHNRLYWYRQTLGQGPEFLTYFQNEAQLEKSRLLSDRFSAERPKGSFSTLEIQRTEQGDSAMYLCASSLDDEQYFGPGTRLTVT.

The rearrangement joins TRBV4-2 to TRBJ1-1; the D gene is possibly TRBD1 (5 bases). The germline V and J ends were trimmed by 3 bases and 6 bases, with 5 bases remaining between them. The germline CDR1 and CDR2 sequences are LGHNA and YNFKEQ. The CDR3 has 11 amino acids. The CDR3 loop is CASSQGAEAFF. Written as DNA, the CDR3 is TGTGCCAGCAGCCAGGGGGCTGAAGCTTTCTTT.